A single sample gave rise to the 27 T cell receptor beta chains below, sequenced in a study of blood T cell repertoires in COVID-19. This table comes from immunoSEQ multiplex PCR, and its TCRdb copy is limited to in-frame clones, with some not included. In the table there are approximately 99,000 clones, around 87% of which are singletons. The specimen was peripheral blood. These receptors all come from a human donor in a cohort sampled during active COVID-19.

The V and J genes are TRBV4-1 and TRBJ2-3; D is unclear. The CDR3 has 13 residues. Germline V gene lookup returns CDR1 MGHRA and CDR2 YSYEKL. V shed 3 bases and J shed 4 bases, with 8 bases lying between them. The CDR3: CASSHYLPDTQYF. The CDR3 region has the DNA TGCGCCAGCAGCCACTACCTCCCAGATACGCAGTATTTT.

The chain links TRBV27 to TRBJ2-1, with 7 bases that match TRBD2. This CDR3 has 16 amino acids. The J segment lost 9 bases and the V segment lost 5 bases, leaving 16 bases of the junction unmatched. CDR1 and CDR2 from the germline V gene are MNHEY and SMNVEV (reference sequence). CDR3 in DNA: TGTGCCAGCAGTCAGAACGGGAGGCCCCCTCGGGCTGAGCAGTTCTTC. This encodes CASSQNGRPPRAEQFF.

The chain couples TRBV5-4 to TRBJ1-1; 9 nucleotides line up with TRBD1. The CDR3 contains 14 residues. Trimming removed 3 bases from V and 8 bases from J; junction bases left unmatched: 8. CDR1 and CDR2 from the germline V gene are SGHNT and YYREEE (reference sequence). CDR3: CASSSKTGGEEAFF. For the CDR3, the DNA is TGTGCCAGCAGCTCCAAGACAGGGGGTGAAGAAGCTTTCTTT.

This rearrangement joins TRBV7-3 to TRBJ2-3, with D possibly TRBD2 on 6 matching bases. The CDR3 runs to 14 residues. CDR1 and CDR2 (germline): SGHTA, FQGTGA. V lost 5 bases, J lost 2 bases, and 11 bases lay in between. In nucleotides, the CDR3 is TGTGCCAGCAGCCGAGCGGGCTCCACAGATACGCAGTATTTT. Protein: CASSRAGSTDTQYF.

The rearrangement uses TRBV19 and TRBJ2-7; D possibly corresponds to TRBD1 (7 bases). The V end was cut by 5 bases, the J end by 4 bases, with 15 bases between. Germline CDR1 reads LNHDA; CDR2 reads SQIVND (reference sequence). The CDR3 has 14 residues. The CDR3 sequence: CASSQGDLTYEQYF. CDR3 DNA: TGTGCCAGTAGTCAGGGGGACTTAACATACGAGCAGTACTTC. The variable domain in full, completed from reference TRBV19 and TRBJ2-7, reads DGGITQSPKYLFRKEGQNVTLSCEQNLNHDAMYWYRQDPGQGLRLIYYSQIVNDFQKGDIAEGYSVSREKKESFPLTVTSAQKNPTAFYLCASSQGDLTYEQYFGPGTRLTVT.

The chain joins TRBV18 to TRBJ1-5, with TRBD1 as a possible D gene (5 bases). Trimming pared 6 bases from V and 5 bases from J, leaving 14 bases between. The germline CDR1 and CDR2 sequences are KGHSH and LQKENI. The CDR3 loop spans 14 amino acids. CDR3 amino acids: CASSPSGGYQPQHF. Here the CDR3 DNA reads TGTGCCAGCTCCCCGTCGGGGGGTTATCAGCCCCAGCATTTT.

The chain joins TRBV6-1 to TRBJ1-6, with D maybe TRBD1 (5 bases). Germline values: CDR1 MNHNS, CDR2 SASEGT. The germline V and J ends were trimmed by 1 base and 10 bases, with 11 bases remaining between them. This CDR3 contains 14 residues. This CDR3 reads CASSEGGESSPLHF. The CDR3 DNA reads TGTGCCAGCAGTGAAGGGGGGGAGAGCTCACCCCTCCACTTT.

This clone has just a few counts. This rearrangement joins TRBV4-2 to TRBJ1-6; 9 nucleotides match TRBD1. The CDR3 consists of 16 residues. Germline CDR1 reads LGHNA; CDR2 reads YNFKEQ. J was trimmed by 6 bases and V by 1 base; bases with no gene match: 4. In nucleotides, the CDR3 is TGTGCCAGCAGCCAAGGGACAGGGGAGTTTAATTCACCCCTCCACTTT. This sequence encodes CASSQGTGEFNSPLHF.

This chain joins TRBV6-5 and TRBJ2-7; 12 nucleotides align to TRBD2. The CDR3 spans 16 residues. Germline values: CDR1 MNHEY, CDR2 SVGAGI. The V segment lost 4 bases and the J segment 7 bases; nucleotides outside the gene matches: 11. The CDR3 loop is CASSFPTTSGSEEQYF. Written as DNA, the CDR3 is TGTGCCAGCAGTTTCCCCACGACTAGCGGGAGTGAAGAGCAGTACTTC.

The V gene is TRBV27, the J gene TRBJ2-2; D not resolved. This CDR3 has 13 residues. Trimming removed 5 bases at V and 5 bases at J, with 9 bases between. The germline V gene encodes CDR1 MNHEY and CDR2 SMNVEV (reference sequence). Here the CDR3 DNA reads TGTGCCAGCAGTATGTTAACTACCGGGGAGCTGTTTTTT. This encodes CASSMLTTGELFF.

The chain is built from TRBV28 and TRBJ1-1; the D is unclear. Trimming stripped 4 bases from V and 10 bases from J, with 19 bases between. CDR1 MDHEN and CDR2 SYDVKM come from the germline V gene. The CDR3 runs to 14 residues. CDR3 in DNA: TGTGCCAGCAGTTCCCACCTCCGGGTCGATGGAGCTTTCTTT. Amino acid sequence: CASSSHLRVDGAFF.

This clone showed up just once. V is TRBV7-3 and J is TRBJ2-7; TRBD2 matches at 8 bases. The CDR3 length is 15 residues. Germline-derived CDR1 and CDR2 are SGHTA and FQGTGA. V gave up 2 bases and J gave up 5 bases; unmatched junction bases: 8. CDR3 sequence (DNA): TGTGCCAGCAGCTTAGGCAGCGGGAGTCCCCACGAGCAGTACTTC. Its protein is CASSLGSGSPHEQYF.

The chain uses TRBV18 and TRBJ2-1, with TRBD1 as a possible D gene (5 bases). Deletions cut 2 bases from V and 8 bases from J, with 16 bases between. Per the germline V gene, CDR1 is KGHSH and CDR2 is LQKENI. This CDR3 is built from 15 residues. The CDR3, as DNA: TGTGCCAGCTCACCAGTTGGGGCAGGCGTCGATGAGCAGTTCTTC. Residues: CASSPVGAGVDEQFF. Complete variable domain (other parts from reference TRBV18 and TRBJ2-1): NAGVMQNPRHLVRRRGQEARLRCSPMKGHSHVYWYRQLPEEGLKFMVYLQKENIIDESGMPKERFSAEFPKEGPSILRIQQVVRGDSAAYFCASSPVGAGVDEQFFGPGTRLTVL.

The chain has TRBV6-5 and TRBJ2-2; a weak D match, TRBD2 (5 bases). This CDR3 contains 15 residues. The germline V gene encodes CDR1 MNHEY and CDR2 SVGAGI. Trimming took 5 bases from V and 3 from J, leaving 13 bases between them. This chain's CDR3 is CASSTRAAYTGELFF. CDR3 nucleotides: TGTGCCAGCAGTACGCGGGCGGCATACACCGGGGAGCTGTTTTTT.

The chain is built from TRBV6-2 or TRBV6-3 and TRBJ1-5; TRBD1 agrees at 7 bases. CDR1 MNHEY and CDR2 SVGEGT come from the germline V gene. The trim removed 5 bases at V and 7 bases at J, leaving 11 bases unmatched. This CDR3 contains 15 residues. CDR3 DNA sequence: TGTGCCAGCAGTAGACAGGGTCTTCAGCGACAGCCCCAGCATTTT. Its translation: CASSRQGLQRQPQHF.

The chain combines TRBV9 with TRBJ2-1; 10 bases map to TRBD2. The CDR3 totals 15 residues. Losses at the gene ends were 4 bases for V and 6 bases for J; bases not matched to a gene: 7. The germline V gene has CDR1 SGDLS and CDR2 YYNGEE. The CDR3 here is CASSPAGGLPNEQFF. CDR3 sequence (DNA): TGTGCCAGCAGCCCAGCGGGAGGGCTTCCCAATGAGCAGTTCTTC.

CDR3 nucleotides: TGTGCCAGCAGCTTAGTAGGAAGCGTGGATGAGCAGTTCTTC. Protein sequence: CASSLVGSVDEQFF. The rearrangement joins TRBV11-3 to TRBJ2-1, with D unresolved. The V and J ends lost 1 base and 8 bases respectively, with 12 bases between them. From germline, CDR1 is SGHNT and CDR2 YENEEA. The CDR3 sequence is 14 residues long.

CDR3 in DNA: TGCGCCAGCAGCCAAGGGGCCCCAGCGGGCCGAGATTTAAGCTCCTACAATGAGCAGTTCTTC. This sequence encodes CASSQGAPAGRDLSSYNEQFF. The V call is TRBV4-1, the J call TRBJ2-1; tentative D call: TRBD2 (6 bases). V was pared by 1 base and J by 0 bases, with 25 bases between. The CDR3 has 21 residues. Per the germline V gene, CDR1 is MGHRA and CDR2 is YSYEKL.

In DNA form, the CDR3 reads TGTGCCAGCTCACCAAAGAACTCCGAGCAGTACTTC. It yields the protein CASSPKNSEQYF. This chain connects TRBV18 to TRBJ2-7; D gene ambiguous. Germline CDR1 reads KGHSH; CDR2 reads LQKENI. The CDR3 contains 12 residues. V shed 2 bases and J shed 6 bases, with 8 bases lying between them.

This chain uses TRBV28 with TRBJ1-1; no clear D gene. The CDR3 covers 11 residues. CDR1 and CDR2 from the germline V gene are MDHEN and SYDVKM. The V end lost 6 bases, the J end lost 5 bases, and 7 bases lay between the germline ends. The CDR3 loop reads CASSSGTEAFF. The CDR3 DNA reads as TGTGCCAGCAGCTCGGGTACTGAAGCTTTCTTT.

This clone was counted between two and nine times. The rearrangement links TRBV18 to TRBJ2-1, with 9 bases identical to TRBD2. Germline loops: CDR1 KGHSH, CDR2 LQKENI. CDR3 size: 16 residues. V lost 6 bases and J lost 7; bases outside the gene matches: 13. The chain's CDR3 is CASSAVAGEFTNEQFF. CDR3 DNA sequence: TGTGCCAGCTCGGCTGTAGCGGGAGAGTTTACGAATGAGCAGTTCTTC.

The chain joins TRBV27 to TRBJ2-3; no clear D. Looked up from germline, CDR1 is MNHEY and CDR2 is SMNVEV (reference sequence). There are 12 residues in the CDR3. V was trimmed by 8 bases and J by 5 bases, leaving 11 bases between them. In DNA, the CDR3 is TGTGCCAGCGGATATAGACTAGATACGCAGTATTTT. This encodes CASGYRLDTQYF.

The CDR3 region is CASSPDRGRVLHF. DNA for the CDR3: TGTGCCAGCAGCCCGGATAGGGGGAGGGTCCTCCACTTT. The chain has TRBV7-9 and TRBJ1-6; the D gene is possibly TRBD1 (6 bases). The CDR3 is made up of 13 amino acids. V gave up 5 bases and J gave up 15 bases, with 17 bases separating them. The germline V gene has CDR1 SEHNR and CDR2 FQNEAQ (reference sequence).

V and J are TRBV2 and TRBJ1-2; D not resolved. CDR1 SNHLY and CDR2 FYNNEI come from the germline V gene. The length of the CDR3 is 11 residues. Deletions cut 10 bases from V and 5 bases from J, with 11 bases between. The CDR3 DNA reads TGTGCCACCTCCGAGGGTTATGGCTACACCTTC. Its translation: CATSEGYGYTF.

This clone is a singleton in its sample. CDR3 sequence: CASSQDPPFLRENHPEFF. CDR3 nucleotides: TGTGCCAGCAGCCAAGATCCCCCGTTTCTGCGGGAGAATCATCCGGAGTTCTTC. The J gene is TRBJ2-1, the V gene TRBV4-2, with 7 nucleotides matching TRBD2. Per germline, CDR1 LGHNA and CDR2 YNFKEQ. The CDR3 is made up of 18 amino acids. Trimming removed 0 bases from V and 14 bases from J; junction bases left unmatched: 22.

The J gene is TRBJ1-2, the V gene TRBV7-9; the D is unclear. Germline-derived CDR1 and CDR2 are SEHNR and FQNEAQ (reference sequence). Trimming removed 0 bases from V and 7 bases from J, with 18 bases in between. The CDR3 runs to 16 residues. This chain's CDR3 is CASSLARRVDGSGYTF. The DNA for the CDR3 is TGTGCCAGCAGCTTAGCACGGAGGGTGGATGGCTCTGGCTACACCTTC.

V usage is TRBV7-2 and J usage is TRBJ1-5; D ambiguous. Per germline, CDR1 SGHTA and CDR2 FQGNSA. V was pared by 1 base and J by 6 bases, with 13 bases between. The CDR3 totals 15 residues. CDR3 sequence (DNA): TGTGCCAGCAGCTTAGATCGAGGGATAGGTCAGCCCCAGCATTTT. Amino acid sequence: CASSLDRGIGQPQHF.